This TCR beta chain comes out of a study of blood T cells in healthy people across ages. Primed by a sample-barcoded 5' primer and a J-beta primer mix, a second PCR proceeded for roughly 6 to 12 cycles. Each cDNA molecule carried a tag from a template-switch adaptor that contained 12 random nucleotides. Using its own MiXCR run on the 5' RACE reads, TCRdb lists one record per CDR3 protein. The sample shows hundreds of thousands of distinct CDR3 sequences, about 32% of them seen only once. Study results and limitations: Per million T cells, TCR beta diversity dropped roughly linearly as age increased. Aged donors had fewer naive CD4+ cells and lower diversity than long-lived donors.

Points on this clonotype: What it recognizes is unknown. Being one base from a much bigger clone, this may be a read error.

Extraction of total RNA produced a minimum of 5.5 micrograms from each sample. Germline CDR1 and CDR2: DFQATT and SNEGSKA (reference sequence). Trimming shortened V by 5 bases and J by 4 bases, and 23 bases separated the two germline ends. The CDR3 is made up of 16 amino acids. This TCR derives from an elderly woman in good health. This rearrangement joins TRBV20-1 to TRBJ1-2; D gene ambiguous. The sequencing sample was made of blood. The CDR3 bases are TGCAGTGCTGGCCCGCCACCAGGCCCTCATGGCTATGGCTACACCTTC. Encoded protein: CSAGPPPGPHGYGYTF.